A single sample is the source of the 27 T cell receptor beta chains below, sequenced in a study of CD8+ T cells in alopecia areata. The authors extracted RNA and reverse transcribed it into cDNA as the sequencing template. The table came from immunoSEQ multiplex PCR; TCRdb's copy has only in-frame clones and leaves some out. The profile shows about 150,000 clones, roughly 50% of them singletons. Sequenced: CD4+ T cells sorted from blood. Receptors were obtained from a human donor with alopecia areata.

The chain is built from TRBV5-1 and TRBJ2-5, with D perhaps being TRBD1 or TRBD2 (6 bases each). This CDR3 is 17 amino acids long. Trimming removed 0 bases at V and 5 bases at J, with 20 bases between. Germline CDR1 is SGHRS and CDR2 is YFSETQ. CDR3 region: CASSLAAQTGAGETQYF. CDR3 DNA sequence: TGCGCCAGCAGCTTGGCCGCTCAGACGGGGGCTGGTGAGACCCAGTACTTC.

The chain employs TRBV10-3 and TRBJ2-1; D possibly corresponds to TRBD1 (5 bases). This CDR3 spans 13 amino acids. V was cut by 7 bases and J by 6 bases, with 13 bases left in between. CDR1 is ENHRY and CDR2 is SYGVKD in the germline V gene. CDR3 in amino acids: CAITKTESNEQFF. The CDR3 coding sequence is TGTGCCATCACAAAGACAGAATCCAATGAGCAGTTCTTC.

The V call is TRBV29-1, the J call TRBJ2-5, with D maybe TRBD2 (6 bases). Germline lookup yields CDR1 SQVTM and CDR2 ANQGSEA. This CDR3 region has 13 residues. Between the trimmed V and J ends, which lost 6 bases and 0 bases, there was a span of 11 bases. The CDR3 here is CSVGGVNQETQYF. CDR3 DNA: TGCAGCGTCGGCGGGGTTAACCAAGAGACCCAGTACTTC.

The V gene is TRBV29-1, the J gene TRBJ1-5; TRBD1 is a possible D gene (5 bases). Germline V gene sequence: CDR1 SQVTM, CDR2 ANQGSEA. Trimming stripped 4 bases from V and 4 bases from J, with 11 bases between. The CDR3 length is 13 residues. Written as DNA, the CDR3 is TGCAGCGTTGCGGGGGACCGGAATCAGCCCCAGCATTTT. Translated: CSVAGDRNQPQHF.

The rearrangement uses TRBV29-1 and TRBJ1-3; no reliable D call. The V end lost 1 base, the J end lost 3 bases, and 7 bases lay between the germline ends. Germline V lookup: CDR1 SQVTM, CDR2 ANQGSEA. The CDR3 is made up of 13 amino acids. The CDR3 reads CSVEGEYGNTIYF. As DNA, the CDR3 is TGCAGCGTTGAAGGGGAATATGGAAACACCATATATTTT.

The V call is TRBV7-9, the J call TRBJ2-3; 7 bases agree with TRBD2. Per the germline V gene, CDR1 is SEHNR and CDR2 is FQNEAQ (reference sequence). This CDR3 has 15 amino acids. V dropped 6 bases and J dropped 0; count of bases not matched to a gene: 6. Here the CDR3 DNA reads TGTGCCAGCAGTGTGGGAGGGAGAAGCACAGATACGCAGTATTTT. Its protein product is CASSVGGRSTDTQYF.

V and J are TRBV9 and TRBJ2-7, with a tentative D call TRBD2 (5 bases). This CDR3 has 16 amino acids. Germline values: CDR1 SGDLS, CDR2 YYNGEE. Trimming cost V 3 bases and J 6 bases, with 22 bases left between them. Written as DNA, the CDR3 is TGTGCCAGCAGCGCGGACCGGTGGGAGACGCGAAGCGAGCAGTACTTC. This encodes CASSADRWETRSEQYF.

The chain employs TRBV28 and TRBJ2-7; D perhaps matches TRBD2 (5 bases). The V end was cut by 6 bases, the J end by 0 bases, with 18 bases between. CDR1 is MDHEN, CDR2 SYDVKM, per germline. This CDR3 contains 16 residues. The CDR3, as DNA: TGTGCCAGCAGCCTCCCGGGGATGGGGAGCTCCTACGAGCAGTACTTC. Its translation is CASSLPGMGSSYEQYF.

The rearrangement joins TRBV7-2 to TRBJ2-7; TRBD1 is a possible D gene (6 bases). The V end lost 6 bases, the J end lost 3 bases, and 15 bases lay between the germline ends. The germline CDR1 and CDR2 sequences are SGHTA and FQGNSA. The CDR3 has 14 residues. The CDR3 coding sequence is TGTGCCAGCAGTTCGGGACACAGATTCTACGAGCAGTACTTC. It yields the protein CASSSGHRFYEQYF.

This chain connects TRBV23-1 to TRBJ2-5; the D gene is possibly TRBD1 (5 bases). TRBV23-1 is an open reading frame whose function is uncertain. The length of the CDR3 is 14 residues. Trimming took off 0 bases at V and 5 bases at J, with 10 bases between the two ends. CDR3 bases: TGCGCCAGCAGTCAATCCGCCAGGGTCGAGACCCAGTACTTC. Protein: CASSQSARVETQYF.

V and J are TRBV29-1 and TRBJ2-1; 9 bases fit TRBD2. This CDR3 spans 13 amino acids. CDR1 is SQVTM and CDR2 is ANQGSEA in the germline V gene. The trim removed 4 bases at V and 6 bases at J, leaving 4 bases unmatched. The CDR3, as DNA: TGCAGCGTTGTAGCGGGAGCGACCAATGAGCAGTTCTTC. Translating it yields CSVVAGATNEQFF.

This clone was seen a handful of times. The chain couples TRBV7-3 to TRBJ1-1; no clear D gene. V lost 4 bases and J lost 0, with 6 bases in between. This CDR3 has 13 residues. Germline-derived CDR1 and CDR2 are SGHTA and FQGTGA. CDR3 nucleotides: TGTGCCAGCAGCTCGGATATGAACACTGAAGCTTTCTTT. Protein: CASSSDMNTEAFF.

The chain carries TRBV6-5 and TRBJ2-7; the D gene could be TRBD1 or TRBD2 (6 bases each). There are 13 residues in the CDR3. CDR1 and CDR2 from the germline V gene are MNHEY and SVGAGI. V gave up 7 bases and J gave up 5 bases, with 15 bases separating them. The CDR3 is CASKGGLAHEQYF. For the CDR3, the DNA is TGTGCCAGCAAGGGGGGCCTAGCCCACGAGCAGTACTTC.

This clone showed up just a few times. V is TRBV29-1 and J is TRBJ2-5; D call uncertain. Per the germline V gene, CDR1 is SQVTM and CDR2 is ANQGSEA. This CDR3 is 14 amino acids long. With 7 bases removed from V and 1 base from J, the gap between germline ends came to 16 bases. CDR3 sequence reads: CSAPGRTVQETQYF. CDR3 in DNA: TGCAGCGCCCCCGGACGGACGGTCCAAGAGACCCAGTACTTC.

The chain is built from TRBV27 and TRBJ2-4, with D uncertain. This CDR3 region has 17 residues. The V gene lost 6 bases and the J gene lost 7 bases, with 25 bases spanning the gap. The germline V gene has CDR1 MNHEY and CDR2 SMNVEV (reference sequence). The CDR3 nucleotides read TGTGCCAGCAGCCGACGGAGCCAGCCTATTAGCAGGAACATTCAGTACTTC. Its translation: CASSRRSQPISRNIQYF.

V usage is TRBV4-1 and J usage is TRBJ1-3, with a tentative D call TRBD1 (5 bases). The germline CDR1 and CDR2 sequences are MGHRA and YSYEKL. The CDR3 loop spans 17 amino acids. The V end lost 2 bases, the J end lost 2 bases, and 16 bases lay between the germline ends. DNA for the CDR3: TGCGCCAGCAGCCAAACGTCCGGGACGGCGCCTGGAAACACCATATATTTT. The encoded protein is CASSQTSGTAPGNTIYF.

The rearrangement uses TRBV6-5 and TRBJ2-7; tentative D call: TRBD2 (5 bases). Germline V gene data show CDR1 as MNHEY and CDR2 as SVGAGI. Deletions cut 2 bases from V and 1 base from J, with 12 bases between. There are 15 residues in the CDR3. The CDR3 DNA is TGTGCCAGCAGTTACGGTCGGGGTCAGTCCTACGAGCAGTACTTC. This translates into CASSYGRGQSYEQYF.

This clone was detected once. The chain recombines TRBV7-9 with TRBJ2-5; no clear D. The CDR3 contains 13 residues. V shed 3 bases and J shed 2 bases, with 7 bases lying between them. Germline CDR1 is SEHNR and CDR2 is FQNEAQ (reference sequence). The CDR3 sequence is CASSLVEQETQYF. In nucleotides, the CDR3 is TGTGCCAGCAGCTTGGTCGAGCAAGAGACCCAGTACTTC.

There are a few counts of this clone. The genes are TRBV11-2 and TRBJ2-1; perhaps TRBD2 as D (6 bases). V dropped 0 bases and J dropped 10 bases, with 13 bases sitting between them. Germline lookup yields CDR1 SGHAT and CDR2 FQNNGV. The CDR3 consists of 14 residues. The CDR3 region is CASSLDGLRGEQFF. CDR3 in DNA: TGTGCCAGCAGCTTAGATGGTCTCCGGGGGGAGCAGTTCTTC.

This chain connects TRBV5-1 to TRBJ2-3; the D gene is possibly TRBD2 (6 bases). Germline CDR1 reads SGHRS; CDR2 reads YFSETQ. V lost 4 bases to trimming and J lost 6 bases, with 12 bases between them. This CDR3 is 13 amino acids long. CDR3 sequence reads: CASSALSGDTQYF. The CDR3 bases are TGCGCCAGCAGCGCCCTAAGCGGGGATACGCAGTATTTT.

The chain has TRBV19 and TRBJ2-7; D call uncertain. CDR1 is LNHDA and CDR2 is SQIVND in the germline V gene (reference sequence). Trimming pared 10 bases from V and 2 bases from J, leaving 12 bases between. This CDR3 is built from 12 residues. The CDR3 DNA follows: TGTGCCACCGCCCGGACGACCTACGAGCAGTACTTC. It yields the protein CATARTTYEQYF.

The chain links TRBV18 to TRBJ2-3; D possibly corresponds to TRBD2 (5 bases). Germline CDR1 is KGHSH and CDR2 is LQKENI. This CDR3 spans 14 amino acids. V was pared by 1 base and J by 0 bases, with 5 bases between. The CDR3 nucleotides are TGTGCCAGCTCACCACGGACTAGCACAGATACGCAGTATTTT. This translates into CASSPRTSTDTQYF.

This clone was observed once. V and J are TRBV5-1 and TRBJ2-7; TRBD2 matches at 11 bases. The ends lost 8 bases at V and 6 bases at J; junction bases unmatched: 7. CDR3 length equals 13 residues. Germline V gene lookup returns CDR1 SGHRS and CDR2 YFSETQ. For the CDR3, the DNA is TGCGCCAGTCGGCTAGCGGGAGGTTCCGAGCAGTACTTC. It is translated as CASRLAGGSEQYF.

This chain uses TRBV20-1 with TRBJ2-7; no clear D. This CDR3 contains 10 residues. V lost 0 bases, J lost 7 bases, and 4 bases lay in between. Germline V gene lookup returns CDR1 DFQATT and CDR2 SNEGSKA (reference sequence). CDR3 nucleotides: TGCAGTGCTAGAGATCGGGAGCAGTACTTC. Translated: CSARDREQYF.

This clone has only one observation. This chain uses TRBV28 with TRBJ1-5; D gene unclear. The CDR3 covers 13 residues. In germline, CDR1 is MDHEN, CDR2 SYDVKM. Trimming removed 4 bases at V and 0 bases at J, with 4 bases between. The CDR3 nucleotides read TGTGCCAGCAGTTGGTATAGCAATCAGCCCCAGCATTTT. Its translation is CASSWYSNQPQHF.

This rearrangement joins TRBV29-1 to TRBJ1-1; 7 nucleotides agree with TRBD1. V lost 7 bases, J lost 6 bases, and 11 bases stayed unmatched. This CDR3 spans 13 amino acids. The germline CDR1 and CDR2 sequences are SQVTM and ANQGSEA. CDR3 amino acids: CSGDRALGSEAFF. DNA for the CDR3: TGCAGCGGAGACAGGGCTTTGGGGTCTGAAGCTTTCTTT.

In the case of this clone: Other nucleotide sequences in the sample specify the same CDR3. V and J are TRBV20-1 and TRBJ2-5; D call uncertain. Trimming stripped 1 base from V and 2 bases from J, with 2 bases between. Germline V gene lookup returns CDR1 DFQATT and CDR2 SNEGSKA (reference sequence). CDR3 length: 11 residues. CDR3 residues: CSARGQETQYF. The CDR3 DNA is TGCAGTGCTAGAGGACAAGAGACCCAGTACTTC.